These 21 T cell receptor beta chains were sequenced from one sample in a study of technical replicates of blood from several donors. This table comes from immunoSEQ multiplex PCR, and its TCRdb copy is limited to in-frame clones, with some not included. The data show 45,000 to 55,000 clones, roughly 94% seen once. Material: T cells isolated from PBMCs. Receptors were obtained from a human donor in good health.

This clone was detected only once. This chain joins TRBV5-4 and TRBJ2-7; 9 bases agree with TRBD2. The length of the CDR3 is 15 residues. V was pared by 0 bases and J by 2 bases, with 3 bases of the junction left unmatched. Germline V gene lookup returns CDR1 SGHNT and CDR2 YYREEE (reference sequence). CDR3 in amino acids: CASSLEAGGAYEQYF. The DNA for the CDR3 is TGTGCCAGCAGCTTGGAAGCGGGAGGCGCCTACGAGCAGTACTTC.

The chain is built from TRBV5-1 and TRBJ1-2; TRBD1 matches at 10 bases. Germline V gene lookup returns CDR1 SGHRS and CDR2 YFSETQ. Losses at the gene ends were 1 base for V and 0 bases for J; bases not matched to a gene: 15. The CDR3 is 20 amino acids. DNA for the CDR3: TGCGCCAGCAGCTTGACCACTCGGACAGGGGGACGGAGCCCTAACTATGGCTACACCTTC. It translates to CASSLTTRTGGRSPNYGYTF.

The V and J genes are TRBV28 and TRBJ1-2; D gene ambiguous. Germline V CDR1 and CDR2: MDHEN, SYDVKM. The V end was cut by 2 bases, the J end by 4 bases, with 20 bases between. CDR3 size: 17 residues. This chain's CDR3 is CASSLIGSFGVTYGYTF. Here the CDR3 DNA reads TGTGCCAGCAGTTTAATCGGCAGCTTCGGGGTTACCTATGGCTACACCTTC.

The chain combines TRBV5-4 with TRBJ2-5; TRBD2 aligns across 11 bases. J was trimmed by 2 bases and V by 4 bases; bases with no gene match: 4. Germline values: CDR1 SGHNT, CDR2 YYREEE (reference sequence). CDR3 length: 15 residues. CDR3 sequence (DNA): TGTGCCAGCAGCCTGACTAGCGGGACTCAAGAGACCCAGTACTTC. Protein product: CASSLTSGTQETQYF. The variable domain in full, with the rest retrieved from reference TRBV5-4 and TRBJ2-5, is ETGVTQSPTHLIKTRGQQVTLRCSSQSGHNTVSWYQQALGQGPQFIFQYYREEENGRGNFPPRFSGLQFPNYSSELNVNALELDDSALYLCASSLTSGTQETQYFGPGTRLLVL.

The V and J genes are TRBV7-9 and TRBJ1-6; D perhaps matches TRBD1 (6 bases). Trimming stripped 0 bases from V and 0 bases from J, with 12 bases between. The length of the CDR3 is 18 residues. Germline lookup yields CDR1 SEHNR and CDR2 FQNEAQ (reference sequence). The CDR3 loop is CASSLAGTMSSYNSPLHF. In DNA form, the CDR3 reads TGTGCCAGCAGCTTAGCAGGGACAATGAGCTCCTATAATTCACCCCTCCACTTT.

The chain combines TRBV28 with TRBJ2-1; 14 nucleotides align to TRBD2. CDR3 length equals 18 residues. Per germline, CDR1 MDHEN and CDR2 SYDVKM. The J segment lost 10 bases and the V segment lost 3 bases, leaving 14 bases of the junction unmatched. The CDR3 protein is CASSFPLRLAGGAGEQFF. In nucleotides, the CDR3 is TGTGCCAGCAGTTTTCCTCTCCGACTAGCGGGAGGGGCAGGAGAGCAGTTCTTC.

The chain couples TRBV6-5 to TRBJ1-5, with TRBD1 matching 7 bases. The CDR3 runs to 15 residues. Germline CDR1 reads MNHEY; CDR2 reads SVGAGI. The J segment lost 2 bases and the V segment lost 5 bases, leaving 6 bases of the junction unmatched. The CDR3 nucleotides are TGTGCCAGCAGTACCGACAGGGCAGGCAATCAGCCCCAGCATTTT. Protein product: CASSTDRAGNQPQHF.

The gene calls are TRBV9 and TRBJ2-1; D possibly corresponds to TRBD1 (6 bases). This CDR3 spans 15 amino acids. Trimming removed 4 bases at V and 5 bases at J, with 16 bases between. Germline V gene sequence: CDR1 SGDLS, CDR2 YYNGEE. This chain's CDR3 is CASSKRHKGDNEQFF. The CDR3 region has the DNA TGTGCCAGCAGCAAACGACATAAGGGGGACAATGAGCAGTTCTTC. The variable domain in full, completed from reference TRBV9 and TRBJ2-1, reads DSGVTQTPKHLITATGQRVTLRCSPRSGDLSVYWYQQSLDQGLQFLIQYYNGEERAKGNILERFSAQQFPDLHSELNLSSLELGDSALYFCASSKRHKGDNEQFFGPGTRLTVL.

The CDR3 spells CASSGGLAGVDAQYF. The CDR3 DNA reads TGCGCCAGCAGCGGCGGACTAGCGGGAGTAGACGCGCAGTATTTT. V gene TRBV5-1 combines with J gene TRBJ2-3; 13 bases agree with TRBD2. This CDR3 has 15 amino acids. The ends lost 4 bases at V and 10 bases at J; junction bases unmatched: 9. Germline-derived CDR1 and CDR2 are SGHRS and YFSETQ.

The chain couples TRBV28 to TRBJ1-2; D uncertain. Trimming cost V 6 bases and J 0 bases, with 17 bases left between them. The germline V gene has CDR1 MDHEN and CDR2 SYDVKM. This CDR3 comprises 16 residues. The CDR3 here is CASSRLSPGANYGYTF. The CDR3 DNA is TGTGCCAGCAGCCGGTTAAGCCCCGGAGCTAACTATGGCTACACCTTC.

This rearrangement joins TRBV11-2 to TRBJ2-7, with a weak D call TRBD1 (6 bases). This CDR3 has 16 amino acids. Germline CDR1 and CDR2: SGHAT and FQNNGV. V was shortened by 5 bases and J by 1 base, with 18 bases between the two germline ends. DNA for the CDR3: TGTGCCAGCAGCCCACAAACGACAGGCGGGTCCTACGAGCAGTACTTC. It codes for CASSPQTTGGSYEQYF. Full variable domain (missing parts from reference TRBV11-2 and TRBJ2-7): EAGVAQSPRYKIIEKRQSVAFWCNPISGHATLYWYQQILGQGPKLLIQFQNNGVVDDSQLPKDRFSAERLKGVDSTLKIQPAKLEDSAVYLCASSPQTTGGSYEQYFGPGTRLTVT.

The chain couples TRBV6-5 to TRBJ2-7, with D unclear. V lost 0 bases to trimming and J lost 0 bases, with 12 bases between them. CDR3 length: 16 amino acids. The germline V gene encodes CDR1 MNHEY and CDR2 SVGAGI. The CDR3 loop reads CASSYSGRPSSYEQYF. In DNA form, the CDR3 reads TGTGCCAGCAGTTACTCGGGCAGGCCGTCCTCCTACGAGCAGTACTTC.

The chain has TRBV7-8 and TRBJ2-7; 7 nucleotides align to TRBD2. This CDR3 contains 14 residues. The V gene's germline CDR1 is SGHVS and CDR2 FQNEAQ. The V gene end was trimmed by 0 bases and the J gene end by 4 bases; junction bases not matched to a gene: 3. CDR3 in DNA: TGTGCCAGCAGCTTAGCGGGAGGGTCTTACGAGCAGTACTTC. This translates into CASSLAGGSYEQYF.

The rearrangement links TRBV28 to TRBJ2-7, with 16 bases aligning to TRBD2. Per the germline V gene, CDR1 is MDHEN and CDR2 is SYDVKM. The junction had 20 bases not matched to a gene; V was cut back by 2 bases and J by 4 bases. CDR3 size: 22 residues. For the CDR3, the DNA is TGTGCCAGCAGTTTAGGACAGGAAGTTAAACCCGGGACTAGCGGGAGGGGTTACGAGCAGTACTTC. Translated, it gives CASSLGQEVKPGTSGRGYEQYF.

V gene TRBV29-1 combines with J gene TRBJ2-1; the match to TRBD1 covers 9 bases. Trimming cost V 7 bases and J 6 bases; bases outside gene matches: 7. There are 13 residues in the CDR3. Germline CDR1 reads SQVTM; CDR2 reads ANQGSEA. CDR3 loop: CSAKDRGFNEQFF. The CDR3 DNA is TGCAGCGCGAAAGACAGGGGGTTCAATGAGCAGTTCTTC.

The chain recombines TRBV6-6 with TRBJ1-4; the match to TRBD1 covers 7 bases. The V gene's germline CDR1 is MNHNY and CDR2 SVGAGI (reference sequence). With V trimmed by 6 bases and J by 4 bases, 5 bases remained unmatched. CDR3 size: 14 residues. The CDR3 nucleotides read TGTGCCAGCAGAAAGGGACAGAATAATGAAAAACTGTTTTTT. This codes for CASRKGQNNEKLFF.

The rearrangement links TRBV14 to TRBJ2-5, with 8 bases lining up with TRBD1. V gave up 2 bases and J gave up 5 bases; unmatched junction bases: 7. From germline, CDR1 is SGHDN and CDR2 FVKESK. The CDR3 is made up of 15 amino acids. In DNA form, the CDR3 reads TGTGCCAGCAGCCAATCCGGACAGGGCAAGGAGACCCAGTACTTC. This codes for CASSQSGQGKETQYF.

V gene TRBV11-3 combines with J gene TRBJ1-2; 9 nucleotides agree with TRBD1. V was clipped by 5 bases and J by 8 bases; unmatched bases: 3. CDR3 length equals 12 residues. The germline gives CDR1 SGHNT, CDR2 YENEEA. CDR3 coding DNA: TGTGCCAGCAGCCGGGACAGGGTGGGCTACACCTTC. Translated, it gives CASSRDRVGYTF.

J is TRBJ1-1 and V is TRBV18, with D maybe TRBD1 (5 bases). Germline-derived CDR1 and CDR2 are KGHSH and LQKENI. Trimming pared 3 bases from V and 0 bases from J, leaving 11 bases between. The CDR3 is 15 residues long. CDR3 loop: CASSPDLTVNTEAFF. The CDR3 DNA reads as TGTGCCAGCTCACCCGACCTGACAGTGAACACTGAAGCTTTCTTT.

The chain carries TRBV5-1 and TRBJ2-2; TRBD2 matches 7 bases. Germline loops: CDR1 SGHRS, CDR2 YFSETQ. After removal of 5 bases from V and 0 bases from J, the junction contained 1 base not matched to a gene. The CDR3 covers 14 residues. CDR3 nucleotides: TGCGCCAGCAGGCGGGGGACGAACACCGGGGAGCTGTTTTTT. It codes for CASRRGTNTGELFF. The full variable domain, in which reference TRBV5-1 and TRBJ2-2 provide the parts outside the CDR3, is KAGVTQTPRYLIKTRGQQVTLSCSPISGHRSVSWYQQTPGQGLQFLFEYFSETQRNKGNFPGRFSGRQFSNSRSEMNVSTLELGDSALYLCASRRGTNTGELFFGEGSRLTVL.

The chain has TRBV9 and TRBJ1-2, with D possibly TRBD1 on 5 matching bases. CDR3 length: 15 amino acids. Deletions cut 4 bases from V and 4 bases from J, with 17 bases between. CDR1 and CDR2 (germline): SGDLS, YYNGEE. The CDR3 region has the DNA TGTGCCAGCAGCCCACAACGGGGGGGTTCCTATGGCTACACCTTC. Translating gives CASSPQRGGSYGYTF.